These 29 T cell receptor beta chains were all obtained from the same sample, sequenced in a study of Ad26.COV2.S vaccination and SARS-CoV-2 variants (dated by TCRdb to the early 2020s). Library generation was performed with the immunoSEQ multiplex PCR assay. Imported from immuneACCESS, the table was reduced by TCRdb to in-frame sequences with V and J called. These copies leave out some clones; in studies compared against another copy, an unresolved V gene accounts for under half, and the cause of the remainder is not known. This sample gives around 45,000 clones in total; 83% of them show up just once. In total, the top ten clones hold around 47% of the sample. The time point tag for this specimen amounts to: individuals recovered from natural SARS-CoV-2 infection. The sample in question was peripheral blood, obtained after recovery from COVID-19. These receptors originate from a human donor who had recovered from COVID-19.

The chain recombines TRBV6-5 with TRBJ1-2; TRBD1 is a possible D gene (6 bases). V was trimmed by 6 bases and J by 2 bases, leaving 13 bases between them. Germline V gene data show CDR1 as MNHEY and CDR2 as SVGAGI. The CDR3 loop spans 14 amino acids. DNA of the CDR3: TGTGCCAGCAGAACAATGGACAGCAACTATGGCTACACCTTC. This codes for CASRTMDSNYGYTF.

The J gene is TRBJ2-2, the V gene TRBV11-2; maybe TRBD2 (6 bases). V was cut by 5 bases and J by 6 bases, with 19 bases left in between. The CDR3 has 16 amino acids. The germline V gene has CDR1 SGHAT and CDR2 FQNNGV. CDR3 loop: CASSQRRDSLAGELFF. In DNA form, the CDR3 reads TGTGCCAGCAGCCAAAGAAGGGACTCGCTAGCCGGGGAGCTGTTTTTT.

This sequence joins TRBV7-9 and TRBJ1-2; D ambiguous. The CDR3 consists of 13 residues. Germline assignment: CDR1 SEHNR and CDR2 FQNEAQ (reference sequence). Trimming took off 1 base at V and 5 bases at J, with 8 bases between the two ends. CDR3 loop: CASSLGAAYGYTF. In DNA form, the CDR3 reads TGTGCCAGCAGCTTAGGGGCAGCGTATGGCTACACCTTC.

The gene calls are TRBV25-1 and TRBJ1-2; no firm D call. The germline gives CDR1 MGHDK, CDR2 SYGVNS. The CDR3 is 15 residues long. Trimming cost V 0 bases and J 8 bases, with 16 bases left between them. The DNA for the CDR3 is TGTGCCAGCAGTGAATATATGGCAGGAAGCAGGGGCTACACCTTC. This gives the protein CASSEYMAGSRGYTF.

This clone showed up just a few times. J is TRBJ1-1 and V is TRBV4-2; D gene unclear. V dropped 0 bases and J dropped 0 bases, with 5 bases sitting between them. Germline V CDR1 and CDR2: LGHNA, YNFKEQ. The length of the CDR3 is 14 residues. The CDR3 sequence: CASSQDPLNTEAFF. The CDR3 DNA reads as TGTGCCAGCAGCCAAGATCCGCTGAACACTGAAGCTTTCTTT.

CDR3 nucleotide sequence: TGCGCCAGCAGGTTCAGAGGGGTCGATACGCAGTATTTT. It is translated as CASRFRGVDTQYF. This chain connects TRBV5-1 to TRBJ2-3; D may be TRBD1 or TRBD2 (5 bases each). V was pared by 5 bases and J by 6 bases, with 13 bases between. In germline, CDR1 is SGHRS, CDR2 YFSETQ. The CDR3 loop spans 13 amino acids.

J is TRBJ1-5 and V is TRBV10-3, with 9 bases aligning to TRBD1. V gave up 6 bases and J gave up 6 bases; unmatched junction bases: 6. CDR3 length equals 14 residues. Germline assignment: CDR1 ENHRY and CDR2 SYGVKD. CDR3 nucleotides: TGTGCCATCAGCCGGGGACAGGGCGGTCAGCCCCAGCATTTT. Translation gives CAISRGQGGQPQHF.

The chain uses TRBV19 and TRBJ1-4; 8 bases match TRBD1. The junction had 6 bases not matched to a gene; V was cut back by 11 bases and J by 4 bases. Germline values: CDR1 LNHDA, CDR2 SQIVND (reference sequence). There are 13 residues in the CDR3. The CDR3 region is CASRDRLNEKLFF. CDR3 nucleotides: TGTGCCTCCCGGGACAGGCTTAATGAAAAACTGTTTTTT.

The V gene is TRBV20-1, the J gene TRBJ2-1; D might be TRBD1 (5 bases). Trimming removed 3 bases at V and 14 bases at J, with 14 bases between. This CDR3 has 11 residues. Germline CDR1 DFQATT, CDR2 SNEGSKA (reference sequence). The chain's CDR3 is CSASFDSWKFF. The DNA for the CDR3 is TGCAGTGCTAGCTTTGACAGTTGGAAGTTCTTC.

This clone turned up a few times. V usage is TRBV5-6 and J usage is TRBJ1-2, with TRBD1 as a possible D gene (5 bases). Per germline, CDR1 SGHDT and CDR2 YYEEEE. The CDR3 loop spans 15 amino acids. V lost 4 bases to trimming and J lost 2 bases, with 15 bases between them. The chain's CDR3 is CASSPTGGINYGYTF. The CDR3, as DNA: TGTGCCAGCAGCCCGACCGGGGGGATAAACTATGGCTACACCTTC.

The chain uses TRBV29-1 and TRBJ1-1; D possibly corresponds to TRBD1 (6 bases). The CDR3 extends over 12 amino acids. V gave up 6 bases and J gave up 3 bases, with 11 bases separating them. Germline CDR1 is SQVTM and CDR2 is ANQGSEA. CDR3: CSVQGRHTEAFF. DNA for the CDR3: TGCAGCGTCCAGGGGAGGCACACTGAAGCTTTCTTT.

CDR3 DNA sequence: TGTGCCAGCAGCGGGGGCCTCTCTGGAAACACCATATATTTT. As protein: CASSGGLSGNTIYF. The genes are TRBV9 and TRBJ1-3; D is perhaps TRBD1 (5 bases). The CDR3 is 14 amino acids. CDR1 is SGDLS, CDR2 YYNGEE, per germline. Trimming stripped 3 bases from V and 0 bases from J, with 7 bases between.

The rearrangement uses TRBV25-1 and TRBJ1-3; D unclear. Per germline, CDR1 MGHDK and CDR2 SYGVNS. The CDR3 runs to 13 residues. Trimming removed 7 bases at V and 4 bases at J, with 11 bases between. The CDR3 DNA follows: TGTGCCAGCATCGGGAATTCAGGAAACACCATATATTTT. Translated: CASIGNSGNTIYF. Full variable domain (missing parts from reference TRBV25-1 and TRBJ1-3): EADIYQTPRYLVIGTGKKITLECSQTMGHDKMYWYQQDPGMELHLIHYSYGVNSTEKGDLSSESTVSRIRTEHFPLTLESARPSHTSQYLCASIGNSGNTIYFGEGSWLTVV.

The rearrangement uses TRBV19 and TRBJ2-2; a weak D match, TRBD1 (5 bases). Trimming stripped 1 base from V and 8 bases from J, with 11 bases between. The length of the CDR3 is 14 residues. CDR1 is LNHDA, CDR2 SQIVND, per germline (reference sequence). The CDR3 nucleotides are TGTGCCAGTAGTATAGGGACACACAGGGGGGAGCTGTTTTTT. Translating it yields CASSIGTHRGELFF.

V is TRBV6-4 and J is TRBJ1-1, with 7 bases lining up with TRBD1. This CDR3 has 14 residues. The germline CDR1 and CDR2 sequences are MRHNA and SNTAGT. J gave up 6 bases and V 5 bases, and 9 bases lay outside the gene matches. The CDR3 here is CASSPETGLAEAFF. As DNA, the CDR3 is TGTGCCAGCAGTCCCGAGACAGGGTTGGCTGAAGCTTTCTTT.

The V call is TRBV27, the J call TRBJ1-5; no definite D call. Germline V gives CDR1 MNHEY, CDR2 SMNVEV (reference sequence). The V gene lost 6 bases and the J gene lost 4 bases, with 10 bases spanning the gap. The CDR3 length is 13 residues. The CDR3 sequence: CASSWRWNQPQHF. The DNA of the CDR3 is TGTGCCAGCAGCTGGCGGTGGAATCAGCCCCAGCATTTT.

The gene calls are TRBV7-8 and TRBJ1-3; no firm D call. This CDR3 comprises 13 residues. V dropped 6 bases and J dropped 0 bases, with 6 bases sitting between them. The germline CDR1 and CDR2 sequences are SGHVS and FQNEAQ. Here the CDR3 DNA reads TGTGCCAGCAGTCCCAGCTCTGGAAACACCATATATTTT. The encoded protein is CASSPSSGNTIYF.

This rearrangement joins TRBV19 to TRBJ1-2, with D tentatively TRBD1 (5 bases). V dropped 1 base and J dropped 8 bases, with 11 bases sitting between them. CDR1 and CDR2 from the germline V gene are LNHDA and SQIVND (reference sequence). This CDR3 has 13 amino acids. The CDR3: CASSIAGPGGYTF. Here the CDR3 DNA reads TGTGCCAGTAGTATAGCGGGGCCGGGCGGCTACACCTTC.

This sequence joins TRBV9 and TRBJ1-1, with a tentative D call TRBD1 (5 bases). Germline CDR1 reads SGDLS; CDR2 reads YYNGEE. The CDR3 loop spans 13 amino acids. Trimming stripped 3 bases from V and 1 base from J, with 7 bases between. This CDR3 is CASSGGTNTEAFF. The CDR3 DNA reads TGTGCCAGCAGCGGAGGGACGAACACTGAAGCTTTCTTT.

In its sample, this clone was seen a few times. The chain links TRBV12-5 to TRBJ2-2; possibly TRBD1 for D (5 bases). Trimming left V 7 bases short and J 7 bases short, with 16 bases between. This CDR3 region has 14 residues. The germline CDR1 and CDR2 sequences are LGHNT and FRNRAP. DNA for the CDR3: TGTGCTAGTGCCCTCAGGGAATTGGGCGGGGAGCTGTTTTTT. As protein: CASALRELGGELFF.

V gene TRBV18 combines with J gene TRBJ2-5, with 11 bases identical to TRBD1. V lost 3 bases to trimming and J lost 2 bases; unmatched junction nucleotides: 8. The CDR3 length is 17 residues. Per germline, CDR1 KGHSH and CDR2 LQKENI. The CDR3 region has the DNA TGTGCCAGCTCACCCCCCGGACAGGGGGCGCGACAAGAGACCCAGTACTTC. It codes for CASSPPGQGARQETQYF.

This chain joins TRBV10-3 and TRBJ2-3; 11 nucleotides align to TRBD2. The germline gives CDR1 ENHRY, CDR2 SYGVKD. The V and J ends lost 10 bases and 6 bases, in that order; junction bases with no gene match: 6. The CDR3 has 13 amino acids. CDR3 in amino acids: CATGTSGSDTQYF. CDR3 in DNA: TGTGCCACTGGGACTAGCGGTTCTGATACGCAGTATTTT.

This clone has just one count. CDR3 sequence: CASSPRVRVSGARTDTQYF. CDR3 bases: TGTGCCAGCTCACCACGGGTCAGGGTCTCCGGGGCACGCACAGATACGCAGTATTTT. J is TRBJ2-3 and V is TRBV18; perhaps D is TRBD1 or TRBD2 (5 bases each). V gave up 1 base and J gave up 1 base, with 21 bases separating them. This CDR3 contains 19 residues. CDR1 is KGHSH, CDR2 LQKENI, per germline. Complete variable domain (other parts from reference TRBV18 and TRBJ2-3): NAGVMQNPRHLVRRRGQEARLRCSPMKGHSHVYWYRQLPEEGLKFMVYLQKENIIDESGMPKERFSAEFPKEGPSILRIQQVVRGDSAAYFCASSPRVRVSGARTDTQYFGPGTRLTVL.

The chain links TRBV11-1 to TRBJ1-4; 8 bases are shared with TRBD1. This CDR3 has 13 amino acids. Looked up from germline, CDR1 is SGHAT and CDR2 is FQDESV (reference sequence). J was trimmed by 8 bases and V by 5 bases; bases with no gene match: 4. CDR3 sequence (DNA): TGTGCCAGCAGCGGACAGGGCGACGAAAAACTGTTTTTT. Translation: CASSGQGDEKLFF.

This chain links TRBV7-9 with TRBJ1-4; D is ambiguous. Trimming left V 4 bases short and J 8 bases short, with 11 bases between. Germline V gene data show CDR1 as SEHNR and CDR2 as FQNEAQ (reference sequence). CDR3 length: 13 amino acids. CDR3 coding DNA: TGTGCCAGCAGCTCCGGCGGAGGGGAAAAACTGTTTTTT. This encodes CASSSGGGEKLFF.

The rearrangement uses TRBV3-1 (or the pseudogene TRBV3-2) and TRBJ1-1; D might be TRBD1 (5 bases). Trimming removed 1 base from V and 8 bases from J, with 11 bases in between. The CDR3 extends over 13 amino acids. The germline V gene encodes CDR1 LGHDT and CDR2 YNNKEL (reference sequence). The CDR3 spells CASSQGGEEEAFF. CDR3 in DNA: TGTGCCAGCAGCCAAGGGGGGGAAGAAGAAGCTTTCTTT.

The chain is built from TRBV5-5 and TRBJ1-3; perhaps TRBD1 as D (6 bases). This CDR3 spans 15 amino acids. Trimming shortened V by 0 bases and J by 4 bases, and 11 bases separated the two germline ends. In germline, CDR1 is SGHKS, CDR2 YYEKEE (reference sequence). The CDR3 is CASSLGGAGGNTIYF. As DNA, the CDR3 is TGTGCCAGCAGCTTGGGGGGGGCTGGAGGAAACACCATATATTTT.

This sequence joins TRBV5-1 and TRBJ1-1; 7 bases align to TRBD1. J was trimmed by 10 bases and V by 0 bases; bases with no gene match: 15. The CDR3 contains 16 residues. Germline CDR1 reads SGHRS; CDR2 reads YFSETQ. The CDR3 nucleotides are TGCGCCAGCAGCTTGGATTCAGGGGGGCACTCGGGAGGAGCTTTCTTT. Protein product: CASSLDSGGHSGGAFF.

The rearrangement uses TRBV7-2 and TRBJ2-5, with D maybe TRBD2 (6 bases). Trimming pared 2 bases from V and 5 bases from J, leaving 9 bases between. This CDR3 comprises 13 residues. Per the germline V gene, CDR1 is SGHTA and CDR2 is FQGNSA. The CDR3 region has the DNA TGTGCCAGCAGCTTACTAGCGTCCGAGACCCAGTACTTC. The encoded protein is CASSLLASETQYF.